The rows below give T cell receptor beta chains drawn from one sample of a study of CD8 T cells in Susac syndrome. TCRdb analysed the immunoSEQ multiplex PCR reads with MiXCR anew, one entry per CDR3 protein. The table records 150,000 to 250,000 distinct CDR3 sequences, roughly 96% of them present only once. The sample was CD4+ T cells from PBMCs. The receptors here all came from a human donor with multiple sclerosis. The CDR3 runs from the conserved cysteine through the conserved F or W. Each record gives: CDR3 DNA, CDR3 protein, V gene, J gene, D gene, clone size. D genes are given only for firm matches. The size field is filled for only some rows; it gives once, few, many or a size class.

TGTGCCAGCAGAAACCTAGCGATTTCCGGGGAGCTGTTTTTT,CASRNLAISGELFF,TRBV7-9,TRBJ2-2,.,.
TGCAGTGCTAGAGATACAGGGGCGGGAGAGACCCAGTACTTC,CSARDTGAGETQYF,TRBV20-1,TRBJ2-5,TRBD1,.
TGTGCCTGGAGTCCTTCCTCGACCCAGCCCCAGCATTTT,CAWSPSSTQPQHF,TRBV30,TRBJ1-5,.,.
TGTGCCCGAGAAGGACAGGGGACGGCCACCGGGGAGCTGTTTTTT,CAREGQGTATGELFF,TRBV30,TRBJ2-2,TRBD1,.
TGTGCCAGCAGTGAATTTAGCTCGGCGGGAGGTACCGAGCAGTACTTC,CASSEFSSAGGTEQYF,TRBV6-1,TRBJ2-7,TRBD2,.
TGCAGTGCTAGAGATCAGGAGGGGTATAATTCACCCCTCCACTTT,CSARDQEGYNSPLHF,TRBV20-1,TRBJ1-6,.,once
TGCGCCAGCAGCCCCGACCACGGGGCGAATGAGCAGTTCTTC,CASSPDHGANEQFF,TRBV5-1,TRBJ2-1,.,.
TGTGCCAGCAGTAACGGGCGGGGGACCTACAATGAGCAGTTCTTC,CASSNGRGTYNEQFF,TRBV12-3/TRBV12-4,TRBJ2-1,TRBD2,once
TGCAGTGCTAGGGGACCGACATTTGGGCCCCAGCATTTT,CSARGPTFGPQHF,TRBV20-1,TRBJ1-5,.,.
TGCAGCGTTGACCCCCGACAGTCCGGCTACACCTTC,CSVDPRQSGYTF,TRBV29-1,TRBJ1-2,.,.
TGTGCCACCAGCAGAGTTTTACCGGGACAGGGGGCCTGGGAGCAGTACTTC,CATSRVLPGQGAWEQYF,TRBV15,TRBJ2-7,TRBD1,.
TGTGCCACCAGTGATGGGATTATCCATGAGCAGTTCTTC,CATSDGIIHEQFF,TRBV24-1,TRBJ2-1,.,.
TGTGCCAGCAGTCGGGACTGGGGAGAGACCCAGTACTTC,CASSRDWGETQYF,TRBV9,TRBJ2-5,.,once
TGTGCCAGCAGTCGTGACGGCTACGAGCAGTACTTC,CASSRDGYEQYF,TRBV3-1,TRBJ2-7,.,.
TGTGCCAGCAGCTTGGATGGGGGTGAGACCCAGTACTTC,CASSLDGGETQYF,TRBV5-4,TRBJ2-5,.,.
TGTGCTAGTGGTTTGGGTAACACCGGGGAGCTGTTTTTT,CASGLGNTGELFF,TRBV12-5,TRBJ2-2,.,.
TGTGCCAGCCGTGACAGGAACTCTGGCTACACCTTC,CASRDRNSGYTF,TRBV7-2,TRBJ1-2,.,.
TGCAGCGTTGAGGCTCGGGCTCACACCGGGGAGCTGTTTTTT,CSVEARAHTGELFF,TRBV29-1,TRBJ2-2,.,.
TGTGCCAGCAGCTTCAGGGTCCCCGTGCTGGCACCCCTCCACTTT,CASSFRVPVLAPLHF,TRBV5-6,TRBJ1-6,.,.
TGTGCCTGGAGTGCCCGGGGGAACAGCCAACCCCACTCTGGGGCCAACGTCCTGACTTTC,CAWSARGNSQPHSGANVLTF,TRBV30,TRBJ2-6,.,.
TGTGCCACCAGTCCAGGGGTGGGTGGGACAGATACGCAGTATTTT,CATSPGVGGTDTQYF,TRBV24-1,TRBJ2-3,.,.
TGCAGCGTTCTCAGGAGCTTCGGAGATACGCAGTATTTT,CSVLRSFGDTQYF,TRBV29-1,TRBJ2-3,.,.
TGTGCCAGCAGTGAAGCGGGGAAATCTGAAGCTTTCTTT,CASSEAGKSEAFF,TRBV6-1,TRBJ1-1,.,.
TGTGCCAGCAGTTTTATGACAGATCAGCCCCAGCATTTT,CASSFMTDQPQHF,TRBV27,TRBJ1-5,.,.
TGCGCCAGCAGGCCTAATCTAGGCCCAGTCAGAGACGGGGCCCAGTACTTC,CASRPNLGPVRDGAQYF,TRBV4-1,TRBJ2-5,.,.
TGCAGTGCTAGAGAACAGAATCAGCCCCAGCATTTT,CSAREQNQPQHF,TRBV20-1,TRBJ1-5,.,.
TGTGCCAGCTCCCCCGGGACAGCTATGAACACTGAAGCTTTCTTT,CASSPGTAMNTEAFF,TRBV18,TRBJ1-1,TRBD1,.
TGCAGTGCTAGGACCGGGGCCTATGGCTACACCTTC,CSARTGAYGYTF,TRBV20-1,TRBJ1-2,.,.
TGTGCCAGCAGCCAAGATCTAGCGGGCGAGACCCAGTACTTC,CASSQDLAGETQYF,TRBV3-1,TRBJ2-5,TRBD2,.
TGCAGTGCTAGTGGTACAGGGGGCAGATTTGAGACCCAGTACTTC,CSASGTGGRFETQYF,TRBV20-1,TRBJ2-5,TRBD1,once
TGCAGTGCTATTATTCGACTAGCGGGTGAGCAGTACTTC,CSAIIRLAGEQYF,TRBV20-1,TRBJ2-7,TRBD2,.
TGTGCCAGCAGTTCTCGGACAGGGCCCATCAATCAGCCCCAGCATTTT,CASSSRTGPINQPQHF,TRBV27,TRBJ1-5,TRBD1,.
TGTGCCTGGAGTGTGCGCCTAGGTGAAAAACTGTTTTTT,CAWSVRLGEKLFF,TRBV30,TRBJ1-4,.,.
TGTGCCAGCAGCTCCCTCGGGAGGGACTACAATGAGCAGTTCTTC,CASSSLGRDYNEQFF,TRBV7-9,TRBJ2-1,TRBD2,.
TGCGCCAGCAGCTTGGGGGCTCGAGGTGGTACGCAGTATTTT,CASSLGARGGTQYF,TRBV5-1,TRBJ2-3,.,.
TGCGCCAGCAGCCCGACAGGGGGTTTTAGTGGCTACACCTTC,CASSPTGGFSGYTF,TRBV4-1,TRBJ1-2,TRBD1,.
TGCGCCAGCAGCTTGTTGGGACTGGAGAATTCACCCCTCCACTTT,CASSLLGLENSPLHF,TRBV5-1,TRBJ1-6,.,.
TGTGCCAGCAGCTTGCGGATGGAGGGGGCCAATCAGCCCCAGCATTTT,CASSLRMEGANQPQHF,TRBV5-6,TRBJ1-5,TRBD1,.
TGCGCCAGCAGCCAAGGAGTTGCAGATACGCAGTATTTT,CASSQGVADTQYF,TRBV4-1,TRBJ2-3,.,few
TGTGCCAGCTCCCGGGGACTCCCCGAGGTACGCCAGCATTTT,CASSRGLPEVRQHF,TRBV18,TRBJ1-5,.,.
TGTGCCTGGAGTGTAGTTGGGACCCAGTACTTC,CAWSVVGTQYF,TRBV30,TRBJ2-5,.,once
TGTGCCACCCGTGGGACATACAACAATGAGCAGTTCTTC,CATRGTYNNEQFF,TRBV24-1,TRBJ2-1,.,.
TGTGCCAGCAGTGCAGAGAGGGGGACCCAGTACTTC,CASSAERGTQYF,TRBV2,TRBJ2-5,.,.
TGTGCCAGCAGCGTAGAGGCAGGCTACACCGGGGAGCTGTTTTTT,CASSVEAGYTGELFF,TRBV9,TRBJ2-2,.,.
TGTGCCAGCTCACCTTCGACTAGCGGGACCAATGAGCAGTTCTTC,CASSPSTSGTNEQFF,TRBV18,TRBJ2-1,TRBD2,.
TGTGCCACAGGGTTCACCTACAATGAGCAGTTCTTC,CATGFTYNEQFF,TRBV6-1,TRBJ2-1,.,.
TGCAGTGCCAGGACAGCGACCACAGATACGCAGTATTTT,CSARTATTDTQYF,TRBV20-1,TRBJ2-3,.,.